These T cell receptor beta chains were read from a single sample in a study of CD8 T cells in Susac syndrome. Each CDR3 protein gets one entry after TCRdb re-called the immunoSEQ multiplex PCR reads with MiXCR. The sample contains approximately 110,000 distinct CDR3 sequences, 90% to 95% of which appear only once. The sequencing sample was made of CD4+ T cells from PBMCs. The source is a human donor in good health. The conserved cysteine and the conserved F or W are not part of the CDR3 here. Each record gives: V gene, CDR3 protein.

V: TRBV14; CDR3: ASSQGGSWYNEQF
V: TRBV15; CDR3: ATSTGPVGNTGELF
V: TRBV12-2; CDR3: AWEGPYNEQF
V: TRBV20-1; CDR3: SARGHGPNT
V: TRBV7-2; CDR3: ASSPQRVLTPNYGYT
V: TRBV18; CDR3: ASSPATGGGNQPQH
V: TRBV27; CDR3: ASSLLAGAYEQY
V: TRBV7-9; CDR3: ASTVTGANTGELF
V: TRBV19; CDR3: ASSIVAGTNYGYT
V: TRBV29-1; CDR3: SVVPVGRTSYEQY
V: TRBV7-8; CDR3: ASSPNRAHNRGTQY
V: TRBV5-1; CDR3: ASSPRDINRDKNIQY
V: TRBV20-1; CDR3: SGGSGAQETQY
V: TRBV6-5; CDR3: ASSYGPPGYRSISYEQY
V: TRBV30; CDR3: AWTGGGRRDIQY
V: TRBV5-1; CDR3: ASSLGLAGIWDTGELF
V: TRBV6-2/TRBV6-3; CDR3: ASSYRSSYEQY
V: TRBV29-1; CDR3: SVPTSGAPLAHEQF
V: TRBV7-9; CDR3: ASSSGQTNA
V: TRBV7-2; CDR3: ASSLARGGQPQH
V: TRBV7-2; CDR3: ASSPSRGYYGYT
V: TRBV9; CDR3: ASSPRANEKLF
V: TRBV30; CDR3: AWTEGGAVYNEQF
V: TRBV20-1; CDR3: SASARASGSDTQY
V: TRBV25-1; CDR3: ASSEFGQAIYGYT
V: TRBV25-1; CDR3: ASSQYNEQF
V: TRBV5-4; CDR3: ASSYVRTGPGKETQY